Shown below are 3 T cell receptor beta chains from a single sample sequenced in a study of blood T cell repertoires in COVID-19. Repertoires were generated with immunoSEQ multiplex PCR, while TCRdb's copy carries only in-frame clones and drops some. The repertoire holds tens of thousands of clones, around 90% seen once, with roughly 2.3% in the top ten. Specimen: peripheral blood. Every receptor here comes from a human donor in a cohort sampled during active COVID-19.

The genes are TRBV28 and TRBJ1-3; no definite D call. Germline V gene sequence: CDR1 MDHEN, CDR2 SYDVKM. This CDR3 spans 16 amino acids. The germline V and J ends were trimmed by 3 bases and 0 bases, with 12 bases remaining between them. CDR3 loop: CASSFPLLSSGNTIYF. In nucleotides, the CDR3 is TGTGCCAGCAGTTTCCCTCTACTTAGCTCTGGAAACACCATATATTTT.

J is TRBJ2-3 and V is TRBV29-1; D not resolved. This CDR3 is 12 amino acids long. CDR1 SQVTM and CDR2 ANQGSEA come from the germline V gene. V lost 7 bases and J lost 0, with 8 bases in between. The CDR3 sequence is CSGSYSTDTQYF. CDR3 DNA sequence: TGCAGCGGGAGCTATAGCACAGATACGCAGTATTTT.

In DNA form, the CDR3 reads TGTGCCAGTAGTCCGCTCAGGGACACAGATACGCAGTATTTT. Amino acids: CASSPLRDTDTQYF. The chain recombines TRBV19 with TRBJ2-3; the D gene is possibly TRBD1 (5 bases). Trimming stripped 5 bases from V and 2 bases from J, with 11 bases between. Germline V lookup: CDR1 LNHDA, CDR2 SQIVND (reference sequence). CDR3 length: 14 amino acids.